What follows are 32 T cell receptor beta chains derived from one specimen sequenced in a study of blood T cell repertoires in COVID-19. Repertoires were generated with immunoSEQ multiplex PCR, while TCRdb's copy carries only in-frame clones and drops some. The top ten hold 10% to 15% of the sample, which has 130,000 or so clones, under 85% seen once. The sequencing sample was made of peripheral blood. The receptors derive from a woman aged 55-69 years with acute or convalescent COVID-19.

The CDR3 bases are TGCAGTGCTAGTCGTGATACGCAGTATTTT. This codes for CSASRDTQYF. The chain has TRBV20-1 and TRBJ2-3; D unresolved. Trimming took 3 bases from V and 6 from J, leaving 4 bases between them. The CDR3 spans 10 residues. The germline gives CDR1 DFQATT, CDR2 SNEGSKA (reference sequence).

The V call is TRBV12-3 or TRBV12-4, the J call TRBJ2-5; 7 nucleotides align to TRBD2. CDR3 size: 12 residues. Trimming cost V 3 bases and J 9 bases; bases outside gene matches: 4. CDR3: CASSFSGGSQYF. DNA of the CDR3: TGTGCCAGCAGTTTTTCGGGGGGTTCCCAGTACTTC.

This clone was observed a single time. The J gene is TRBJ1-5, the V gene TRBV6-5, with unresolved D. This CDR3 is 12 amino acids long. Germline V gene lookup returns CDR1 MNHEY and CDR2 SVGAGI. V was cut by 8 bases and J by 5 bases, with 10 bases left in between. The DNA of the CDR3 is TGTGCCAGCTGGGAGAGGGATCAGCCCCAGCATTTT. It is translated as CASWERDQPQHF.

The genes are TRBV24-1 and TRBJ1-2, with TRBD1 identical over 7 bases. The CDR3 is 14 residues long. V shed 5 bases, J shed 5 bases, and the junction held 7 bases outside the gene matches. Germline V gene data show CDR1 as KGHDR and CDR2 as SFDVKD. In DNA form, the CDR3 reads TGTGCCACCAGTGCCCCGGGACAGACATATGGCTACACCTTC. Its protein is CATSAPGQTYGYTF.

This clone was detected only a few times. The chain joins TRBV30 to TRBJ1-5; D might be TRBD1 (5 bases). V dropped 0 bases and J dropped 5 bases, with 8 bases sitting between them. CDR3 length: 13 residues. Germline CDR1 GTSNPN, CDR2 SVGIG (reference sequence). The CDR3 reads CAWSVGDDQPQHF. The CDR3 nucleotides are TGTGCCTGGAGTGTAGGGGATGATCAGCCCCAGCATTTT.

This clone was seen only a few times. V and J are TRBV6-5 and TRBJ1-2, with 9 bases lining up with TRBD1. The CDR3 runs to 14 residues. V gave up 5 bases and J gave up 14 bases; unmatched junction bases: 15. The germline gives CDR1 MNHEY, CDR2 SVGAGI. The CDR3 protein is CASSPSRPTGGDTF. The CDR3, as DNA: TGTGCCAGCAGTCCTTCGAGGCCTACAGGGGGCGATACCTTC.

The chain links TRBV5-6 to TRBJ2-1, with 7 bases matching TRBD1. Germline V gene sequence: CDR1 SGHDT, CDR2 YYEEEE. The J segment lost 4 bases and the V segment lost 8 bases, leaving 18 bases of the junction unmatched. CDR3 size: 17 residues. CDR3 protein: CASRITGDVRTYNEQFF. CDR3 DNA: TGTGCCAGTAGGATAACAGGGGACGTGAGAACGTACAATGAGCAGTTCTTC.

The chain has TRBV24-1 and TRBJ2-5; D is perhaps TRBD2 (6 bases). Germline values: CDR1 KGHDR, CDR2 SFDVKD. V lost 4 bases, J lost 1 base, and 6 bases lay in between. The CDR3 spans 13 residues. CDR3 DNA sequence: TGTGCCACCAGTGAGGGGGGCCAAGAGACCCAGTACTTC. It codes for CATSEGGQETQYF.

The chain recombines TRBV7-3 with TRBJ1-1; TRBD1 is a possible D gene (6 bases). CDR3 size: 14 residues. Germline V gene sequence: CDR1 SGHTA, CDR2 FQGTGA. The V end was cut by 4 bases, the J end by 5 bases, with 14 bases between. Here the CDR3 DNA reads TGTGCCAGCAGCTCCACAGGGTGGGTGACTGAAGCTTTCTTT. It codes for CASSSTGWVTEAFF.

The V and J genes are TRBV27 and TRBJ1-5; D is unclear. CDR1 is MNHEY and CDR2 is SMNVEV in the germline V gene (reference sequence). There are 15 residues in the CDR3. The germline V and J ends were trimmed by 0 bases and 9 bases, with 15 bases remaining between them. CDR3 sequence: CASSLSGAGFGPQHF. The DNA of the CDR3 is TGTGCCAGCAGTTTATCGGGCGCAGGCTTTGGGCCCCAGCATTTT.

This chain connects TRBV19 to TRBJ1-2; 9 bases are shared with TRBD1. This CDR3 region has 14 residues. The V gene end was trimmed by 8 bases and the J gene end by 4 bases; junction bases not matched to a gene: 8. Germline V gene lookup returns CDR1 LNHDA and CDR2 SQIVND (reference sequence). The CDR3 region is CASRPGTGLYGYTF. The CDR3, as DNA: TGTGCCAGTCGTCCCGGGACAGGGCTCTATGGCTACACCTTC.

This chain links TRBV6-1 with TRBJ1-2; maybe TRBD1 (5 bases). The germline CDR1 and CDR2 sequences are MNHNS and SASEGT. The CDR3 extends over 17 amino acids. Trimming cost V 2 bases and J 5 bases, with 21 bases left between them. The CDR3 loop reads CASSELDTSSFQYGYTF. The CDR3 coding sequence is TGTGCCAGCAGTGAATTGGACACTTCCTCATTTCAATATGGCTACACCTTC.

The chain links TRBV29-1 to TRBJ1-2; 9 nucleotides match TRBD1. The CDR3 sequence is 14 residues long. Germline V gives CDR1 SQVTM, CDR2 ANQGSEA. Trimming removed 4 bases from V and 2 bases from J; junction bases left unmatched: 5. This CDR3 reads CSVVGTGWNYGYTF. Here the CDR3 DNA reads TGCAGCGTTGTCGGGACAGGGTGGAACTATGGCTACACCTTC.

The chain couples TRBV14 to TRBJ1-3, with D possibly TRBD1 on 6 matching bases. Germline CDR1 is SGHDN and CDR2 is FVKESK. CDR3 length: 15 amino acids. V dropped 6 bases and J dropped 1 base, with 13 bases sitting between them. The CDR3 DNA sequence: TGTGCCAGCAGAGGGGGTCTATCTTCTGGAAACACCATATATTTT. This gives the protein CASRGGLSSGNTIYF.

The chain links TRBV5-1 to TRBJ2-2; 9 bases line up with TRBD1. Germline loops: CDR1 SGHRS, CDR2 YFSETQ. This CDR3 is built from 15 residues. Trimming took 4 bases from V and 5 from J; bases not matched to a gene: 6. The CDR3 sequence is CASSEGQGWTGELFF. Here the CDR3 DNA reads TGCGCCAGCAGCGAGGGACAGGGCTGGACCGGGGAGCTGTTTTTT.

The genes are TRBV13 and TRBJ1-1, with TRBD1 matching over 7 bases. This CDR3 comprises 14 residues. V lost 5 bases, J lost 4 bases, and 7 bases stayed unmatched. Looked up from germline, CDR1 is PRHDT and CDR2 is FYEKMQ (reference sequence). The CDR3 loop is CASSAVPGGTEAFF. The CDR3 coding sequence is TGTGCCAGCAGCGCCGTCCCAGGGGGCACTGAAGCTTTCTTT.

The chain carries TRBV4-2 and TRBJ1-5; TRBD1 matches 7 bases. Losses at the gene ends were 1 base for V and 3 bases for J; bases not matched to a gene: 6. Germline-derived CDR1 and CDR2 are LGHNA and YNFKEQ. This CDR3 comprises 16 residues. The CDR3 DNA follows: TGTGCCAGCAGCCAAGGACGCGACAGGGCCAATCAGCCCCAGCATTTT. Translating it yields CASSQGRDRANQPQHF.

The chain is built from TRBV7-9 and TRBJ2-5; D remains unclear. This CDR3 region has 12 residues. The V gene lost 6 bases and the J gene lost 5 bases, with 10 bases spanning the gap. Per the germline V gene, CDR1 is SEHNR and CDR2 is FQNEAQ (reference sequence). DNA for the CDR3: TGTGCCAGCAGGCTTAACTGGGAGACCCAGTACTTC. Encoded protein: CASRLNWETQYF. Combining the CDR3 with reference TRBV7-9 and TRBJ2-5 gives the whole variable domain DTGVSQNPRHKITKRGQNVTFRCDPISEHNRLYWYRQTLGQGPEFLTYFQNEAQLEKSRLLSDRFSAERPKGSFSTLEIQRTEQGDSAMYLCASRLNWETQYFGPGTRLLVL.

The J gene is TRBJ1-2, the V gene TRBV4-1; D is perhaps TRBD1 (5 bases). Germline V gene sequence: CDR1 MGHRA, CDR2 YSYEKL. Trimming stripped 0 bases from V and 6 bases from J, with 11 bases between. This CDR3 has 14 amino acids. The DNA for the CDR3 is TGCGCCAGCAGCCAAGATCTTATGGGGCATGGCTACACCTTC. Its translation: CASSQDLMGHGYTF.

The rearrangement links TRBV30 to TRBJ1-6, with 8 bases aligning to TRBD1. Germline CDR1 is GTSNPN and CDR2 is SVGIG (reference sequence). The CDR3 runs 15 residues. V shed 2 bases, J shed 7 bases, and the junction held 7 bases outside the gene matches. The CDR3: CAWSLAGGRNSPLHF. The CDR3 DNA sequence: TGTGCCTGGAGTTTAGCAGGGGGCCGAAATTCACCCCTCCACTTT.

The V gene is TRBV2, the J gene TRBJ1-1, with D unresolved. V gave up 9 bases and J gave up 6 bases, with 17 bases separating them. CDR1 and CDR2 (germline): SNHLY, FYNNEI. The CDR3 loop spans 13 amino acids. CDR3: CASRGYLTPEAFF. CDR3 in DNA: TGTGCCAGTCGAGGGTACTTGACTCCTGAAGCTTTCTTT.

This rearrangement joins TRBV5-1 to TRBJ1-5; D is perhaps TRBD1 (6 bases). Trimming pared 2 bases from V and 3 bases from J, leaving 9 bases between. The V gene's germline CDR1 is SGHRS and CDR2 YFSETQ. This CDR3 comprises 14 residues. The CDR3 nucleotides read TGCGCCAGCAGCTTAGGACAGACCAATCAGCCCCAGCATTTT. Translated: CASSLGQTNQPQHF.

This clone is a singleton in its sample. The genes are TRBV19 and TRBJ2-7; D remains ambiguous. Between the trimmed V and J ends, which lost 1 base and 0 bases, there was a span of 10 bases. In germline, CDR1 is LNHDA, CDR2 SQIVND (reference sequence). The CDR3 covers 15 residues. CDR3 amino acids: CASSIGAVSSYEQYV. The CDR3, as DNA: TGTGCCAGTAGTATAGGAGCCGTGAGCTCCTACGAGCAGTACGTC.

V and J are TRBV5-1 and TRBJ1-1, with 7 positions matching TRBD1. The germline CDR1 and CDR2 sequences are SGHRS and YFSETQ. The CDR3 runs to 11 residues. V lost 5 bases and J lost 7; bases outside the gene matches: 2. For the CDR3, the DNA is TGCGCCAGCAGTAACAGGGGTGAAGCTTTCTTT. Protein sequence: CASSNRGEAFF.

V gene TRBV6-1 combines with J gene TRBJ2-1; D is ambiguous. There are 14 residues in the CDR3. Trimming pared 1 base from V and 10 bases from J, leaving 14 bases between. Germline loops: CDR1 MNHNS, CDR2 SASEGT. Written as DNA, the CDR3 is TGTGCCAGCAGTGAAGGGCTAGGTAGGCCCGAGCAGTTCTTC. Protein sequence: CASSEGLGRPEQFF.

Concerning this clone: This specimen includes other DNA sequences encoding the same CDR3. J is TRBJ1-5 and V is TRBV18; TRBD1 matches 7 bases. V lost 3 bases to trimming and J lost 3 bases; unmatched junction nucleotides: 2. The length of the CDR3 is 14 residues. The V gene's germline CDR1 is KGHSH and CDR2 LQKENI. CDR3 DNA: TGTGCCAGCTCACCGGGACAGTCCAATCAGCCCCAGCATTTT. It codes for CASSPGQSNQPQHF.

This clone was observed a few times. In DNA, the CDR3 is TGTGCCAGCAGCTTAGAGGGGGCCCGCTCCTACAATGAGCAGTTCTTC. Translating gives CASSLEGARSYNEQFF. The chain combines TRBV7-3 with TRBJ2-1; TRBD1 agrees at 7 bases. The CDR3 runs to 16 residues. J lost 0 bases, V lost 2 bases, and 4 bases had no gene match. Germline CDR1 reads SGHTA; CDR2 reads FQGTGA.

The V call is TRBV10-2, the J call TRBJ1-3, with D perhaps TRBD1 (6 bases). CDR3 size: 15 residues. V was pared by 8 bases and J by 0 bases, with 14 bases between. Germline CDR1 is WSHSY and CDR2 is SAAADI. CDR3 nucleotides: TGCGCCAGCTCAAGAGGGGGATCCTCTGGAAACACCATATATTTT. Amino acid sequence: CASSRGGSSGNTIYF.

This clone is a singleton in its sample. The J gene is TRBJ1-1, the V gene TRBV30, with TRBD1 as a possible D gene (5 bases). Germline values: CDR1 GTSNPN, CDR2 SVGIG (reference sequence). Trimming took 3 bases from V and 5 from J, leaving 16 bases between them. This CDR3 has 14 residues. The CDR3 reads CAWSSGAGGTEAFF. Here the CDR3 DNA reads TGTGCCTGGAGCAGCGGGGCCGGGGGGACTGAAGCTTTCTTT.

The chain combines TRBV7-3 with TRBJ1-5; D not certain. Per the germline V gene, CDR1 is SGHTA and CDR2 is FQGTGA. V shed 5 bases and J shed 0 bases, with 5 bases lying between them. This CDR3 has 13 amino acids. This CDR3 is CASSPGSNQPQHF. DNA of the CDR3: TGTGCCAGCAGCCCCGGTAGCAATCAGCCCCAGCATTTT.

Notes on this clone: The sample contains more than one DNA sequence encoding this CDR3. The chain links TRBV6-5 to TRBJ1-2; possible D gene TRBD1, 5 bases. The V gene lost 0 bases and the J gene lost 10 bases, with 6 bases spanning the gap. Germline V gene data show CDR1 as MNHEY and CDR2 as SVGAGI. The CDR3 loop spans 11 amino acids. CDR3 nucleotides: TGTGCCAGCAGTTACTCGGGACTCTACACCTTC. It encodes CASSYSGLYTF.

This clone was detected only a few times. The chain joins TRBV10-1 to TRBJ2-3; 14 nucleotides line up with TRBD2. The trim removed 4 bases at V and 6 bases at J, leaving 6 bases unmatched. The length of the CDR3 is 16 residues. Germline V lookup: CDR1 WNHNN, CDR2 SYGVQD (reference sequence). The chain's CDR3 is CASSGGLAGGQDTQYF. The CDR3 nucleotides read TGCGCCAGCAGTGGCGGACTAGCGGGGGGCCAGGATACGCAGTATTTT.